The rows below give T cell receptor beta chains drawn from one sample of a study of shared clonotypes between healthy human individuals. Data came from immunoSEQ multiplex PCR; TCRdb stores just in-frame clones and leaves some out. The table includes over 1.4 million clones, roughly 96% detected once. Sequencing input: naive CD4+ T cells sorted from blood. The receptors were sampled from a man aged 25 to 40 in good health. Each CDR3 is given with its conserved first and last residue. D genes are given only for firm matches. Size tells how often a clone was seen (once, few, many) or the class of an expanded clone, and some rows leave it out.

D: .
size: .
J: TRBJ2-7
V: TRBV28
CDR3: CASSPGGEQYF
DNA: TGTGCCAGCAGTCCAGGTGGGGAGCAGTACTTC

D: .
size: .
J: TRBJ2-1
V: TRBV27
CDR3: CASAWQGGYSYNEQFF
DNA: TGTGCCAGCGCATGGCAGGGGGGATATTCCTACAATGAGCAGTTCTTC

D: .
size: .
J: TRBJ2-7
V: TRBV28
CDR3: CASSFDYGRVAYEQYF
DNA: TGTGCCAGCAGTTTTGACTACGGCAGGGTCGCCTACGAGCAGTACTTC

D: TRBD2
size: .
J: TRBJ2-5
V: TRBV5-1
CDR3: CASSGGLAGGPNAETQYF
DNA: TGCGCCAGCAGCGGAGGACTAGCGGGAGGGCCCAATGCAGAGACCCAGTACTTC

D: .
size: once
J: TRBJ2-7
V: TRBV2
CDR3: CASSGNSYEQYF
DNA: TGTGCCAGCAGTGGAAACAGCTACGAGCAGTACTTC

D: .
size: .
J: TRBJ1-5
V: TRBV11-2
CDR3: CASSSRRDSNQPQHF
DNA: TGTGCCAGCAGCTCCCGGCGGGATAGCAATCAGCCCCAGCATTTT

D: .
size: .
J: TRBJ1-5
V: TRBV18
CDR3: CASSPGRNQPQHF
DNA: TGTGCCAGCTCACCAGGGCGCAATCAGCCCCAGCATTTT

D: TRBD2
size: .
J: TRBJ2-5
V: TRBV6-1
CDR3: CASRRLAQETQYF
DNA: TGTGCCAGCAGAAGACTAGCGCAAGAGACCCAGTACTTC

D: TRBD1
size: .
J: TRBJ1-2
V: TRBV11-2
CDR3: CASSLYQDRAFTHGYTF
DNA: TGTGCCAGCAGCTTATATCAGGACAGGGCTTTCACCCATGGCTACACCTTC

D: TRBD2
size: once
J: TRBJ2-7
V: TRBV6-1
CDR3: CASSALTSGRNSASYEQYF
DNA: TGTGCCAGCAGTGCGTTGACTAGCGGGAGAAACTCGGCCTCCTACGAGCAGTACTTC

D: .
size: .
J: TRBJ2-3
V: TRBV18
CDR3: CASSPLPVSDTQYF
DNA: TGTGCCAGCTCACCACTCCCAGTTTCGGATACGCAGTATTTT

D: TRBD1
size: .
J: TRBJ1-2
V: TRBV4-1
CDR3: CASSQEEGTGYGYTF
DNA: TGCGCCAGCAGCCAAGAGGAAGGGACAGGCTATGGCTACACCTTC

D: .
size: .
J: TRBJ2-7
V: TRBV5-1
CDR3: CASSIKTGGSYEQYF
DNA: TGCGCCAGCAGTATAAAAACAGGCGGATCCTACGAGCAGTACTTC

D: .
size: .
J: TRBJ1-5
V: TRBV9
CDR3: CASSASYSNQPQHF
DNA: TGTGCCAGCAGCGCGAGCTATAGCAATCAGCCCCAGCATTTT

D: .
size: .
J: TRBJ2-1
V: TRBV6-5
CDR3: CASSYAVAYNEQFF
DNA: TGTGCCAGCAGTTACGCTGTAGCCTACAATGAGCAGTTCTTC